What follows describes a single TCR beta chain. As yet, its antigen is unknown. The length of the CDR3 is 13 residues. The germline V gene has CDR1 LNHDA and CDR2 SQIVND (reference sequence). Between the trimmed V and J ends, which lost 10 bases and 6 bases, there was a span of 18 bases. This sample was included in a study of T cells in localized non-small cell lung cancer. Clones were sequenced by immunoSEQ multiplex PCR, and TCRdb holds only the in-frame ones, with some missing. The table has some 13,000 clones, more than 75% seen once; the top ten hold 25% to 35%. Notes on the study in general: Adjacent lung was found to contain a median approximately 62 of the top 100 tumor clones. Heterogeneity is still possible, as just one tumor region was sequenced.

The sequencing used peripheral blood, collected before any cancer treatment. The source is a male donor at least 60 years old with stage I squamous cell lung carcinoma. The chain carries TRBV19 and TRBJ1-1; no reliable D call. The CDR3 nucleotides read TGTGCCACCGACGAATCGGGGAGGGCTGAAGCTTTCTTT. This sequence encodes CATDESGRAEAFF.